The clone carrying this TCR beta chain was observed many times. Its target is not known. The data are from a study of T cells in Graves' hyperthyroidism and ophthalmopathy. From RNA transcripts, TCR beta CDR3 regions were amplified. Researchers ran a first-round RT-PCR on the TCR CDR3 using the HTBI primer set. TCRdb fed the multiplex PCR reads into MiXCR, producing one record per CDR3 protein. This table has over 300,000 distinct CDR3 sequences, over 11% appearing once. Study findings and constraints: Researchers found most expanded thyroid clonotypes above 0.001 in blood as well.

V shed 2 bases, J shed 1 base, and the junction held 2 bases outside the gene matches. This CDR3 contains 15 residues. CDR1 and CDR2 (germline): DFQATT, SNEGSKA (reference sequence). The sequence came from a woman aged 55-69 years with Graves' hyperthyroidism. Material for sequencing was blood. The rearrangement uses TRBV20-1 and TRBJ2-3, with 11 bases matching TRBD2. The CDR3 DNA follows: TGCAGTGCTAGAAGACTAGCGGGGCGCACAGATACGCAGTATTTT. It encodes CSARRLAGRTDTQYF.